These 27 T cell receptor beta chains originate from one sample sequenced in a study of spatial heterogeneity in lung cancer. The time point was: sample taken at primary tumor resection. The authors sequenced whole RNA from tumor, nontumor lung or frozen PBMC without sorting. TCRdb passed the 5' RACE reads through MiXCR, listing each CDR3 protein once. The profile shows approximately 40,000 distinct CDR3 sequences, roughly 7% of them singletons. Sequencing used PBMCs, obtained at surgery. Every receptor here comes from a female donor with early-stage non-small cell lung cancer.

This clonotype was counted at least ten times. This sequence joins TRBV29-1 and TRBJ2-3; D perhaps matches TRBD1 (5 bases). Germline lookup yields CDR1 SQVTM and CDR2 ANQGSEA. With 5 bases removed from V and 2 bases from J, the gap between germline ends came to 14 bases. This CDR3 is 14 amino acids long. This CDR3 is CSVLDRRDTDTQYF. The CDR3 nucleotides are TGCAGCGTTCTAGATCGCAGGGACACAGATACGCAGTATTTT.

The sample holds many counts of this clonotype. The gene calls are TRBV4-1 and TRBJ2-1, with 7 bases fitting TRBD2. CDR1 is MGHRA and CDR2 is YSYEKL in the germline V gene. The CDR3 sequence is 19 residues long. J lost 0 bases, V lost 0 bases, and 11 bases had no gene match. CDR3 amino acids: CASSQDLFLGGSSYNEQFF. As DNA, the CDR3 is TGCGCCAGCAGCCAAGATCTATTTTTGGGGGGGAGCTCCTACAATGAGCAGTTCTTC.

The CDR3 nucleotides are TGTGCCAGCAGGGGAGCAGGGGAAATCACCGGGGAGCTGTTTTTT. Its protein is CASRGAGEITGELFF. V and J are TRBV28 and TRBJ2-2; TRBD1 might be the D (6 bases). From germline, CDR1 is MDHEN and CDR2 SYDVKM. V was clipped by 6 bases and J by 4 bases, with 15 bases between them. CDR3 length equals 15 residues.

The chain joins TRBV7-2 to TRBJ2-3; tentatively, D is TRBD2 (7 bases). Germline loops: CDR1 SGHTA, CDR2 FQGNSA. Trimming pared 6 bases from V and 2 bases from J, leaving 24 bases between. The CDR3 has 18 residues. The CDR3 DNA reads TGTGCCAGCAGTCTAGGGGGGTCAGGGCGGGGGTACACAGATACGCAGTATTTT. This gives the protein CASSLGGSGRGYTDTQYF.

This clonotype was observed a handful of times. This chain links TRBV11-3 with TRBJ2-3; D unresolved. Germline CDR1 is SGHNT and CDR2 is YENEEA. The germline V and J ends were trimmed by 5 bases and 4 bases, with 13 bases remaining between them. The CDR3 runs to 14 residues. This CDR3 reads CASSLTTPADTQYF. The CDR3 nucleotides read TGTGCCAGCAGCCTTACCACCCCGGCAGATACGCAGTATTTT.

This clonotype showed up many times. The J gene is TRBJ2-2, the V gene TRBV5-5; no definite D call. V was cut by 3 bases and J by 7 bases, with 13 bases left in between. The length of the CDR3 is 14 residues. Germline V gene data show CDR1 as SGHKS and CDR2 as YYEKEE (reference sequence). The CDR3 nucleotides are TGTGCCAGCAGCTCGATGCCCGGCAACGGGGAGCTGTTTTTT. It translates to CASSSMPGNGELFF.

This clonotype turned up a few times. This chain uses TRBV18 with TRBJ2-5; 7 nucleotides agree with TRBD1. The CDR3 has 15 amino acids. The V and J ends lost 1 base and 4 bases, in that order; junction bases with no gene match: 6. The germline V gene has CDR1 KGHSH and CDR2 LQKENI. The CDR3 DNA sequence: TGTGCCAGCTCACCACATAAGGGGGCCCGAGAGACCCAGTACTTC. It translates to CASSPHKGARETQYF.

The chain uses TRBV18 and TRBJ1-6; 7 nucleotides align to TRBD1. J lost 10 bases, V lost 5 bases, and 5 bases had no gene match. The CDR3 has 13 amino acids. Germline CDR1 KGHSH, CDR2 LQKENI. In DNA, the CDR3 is TGTGCCAGCTCAGTCCAAGGGGGCTCACCCCTCCACTTT. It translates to CASSVQGGSPLHF. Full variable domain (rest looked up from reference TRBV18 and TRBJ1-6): NAGVMQNPRHLVRRRGQEARLRCSPMKGHSHVYWYRQLPEEGLKFMVYLQKENIIDESGMPKERFSAEFPKEGPSILRIQQVVRGDSAAYFCASSVQGGSPLHFGNGTRLTVT.

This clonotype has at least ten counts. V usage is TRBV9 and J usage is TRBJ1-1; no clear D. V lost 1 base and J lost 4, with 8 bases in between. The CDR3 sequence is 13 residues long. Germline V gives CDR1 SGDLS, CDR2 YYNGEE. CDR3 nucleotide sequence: TGTGCCAGCAGCGTATCGATGGGCACTGAAGCTTTCTTT. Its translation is CASSVSMGTEAFF.

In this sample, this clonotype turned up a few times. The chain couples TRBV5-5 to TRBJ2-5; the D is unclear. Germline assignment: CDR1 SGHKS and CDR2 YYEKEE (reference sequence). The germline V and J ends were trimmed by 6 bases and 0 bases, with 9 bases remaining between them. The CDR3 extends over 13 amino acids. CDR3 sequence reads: CASTSVNQETQYF. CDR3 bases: TGTGCCAGCACCTCCGTCAACCAAGAGACCCAGTACTTC.

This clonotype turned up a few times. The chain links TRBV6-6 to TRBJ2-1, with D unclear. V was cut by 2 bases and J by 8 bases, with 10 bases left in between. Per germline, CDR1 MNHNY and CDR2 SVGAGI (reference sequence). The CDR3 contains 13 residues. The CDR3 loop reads CASSYSTVHEQFF. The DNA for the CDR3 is TGTGCCAGCAGTTACAGTACAGTGCATGAGCAGTTCTTC.

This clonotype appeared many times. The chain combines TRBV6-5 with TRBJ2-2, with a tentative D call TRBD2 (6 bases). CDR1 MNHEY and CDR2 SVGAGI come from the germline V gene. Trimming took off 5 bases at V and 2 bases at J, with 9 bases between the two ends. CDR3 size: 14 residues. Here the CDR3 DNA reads TGTGCCAGCAGTGGACTACTAAACACCGGGGAGCTGTTTTTT. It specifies CASSGLLNTGELFF.

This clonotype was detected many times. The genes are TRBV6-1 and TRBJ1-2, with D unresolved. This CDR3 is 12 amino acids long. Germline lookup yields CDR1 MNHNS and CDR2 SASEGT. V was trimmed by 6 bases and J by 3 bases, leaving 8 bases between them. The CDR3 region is CASSRLDYGYTF. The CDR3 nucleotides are TGTGCCAGCAGCAGGCTAGACTATGGCTACACCTTC.

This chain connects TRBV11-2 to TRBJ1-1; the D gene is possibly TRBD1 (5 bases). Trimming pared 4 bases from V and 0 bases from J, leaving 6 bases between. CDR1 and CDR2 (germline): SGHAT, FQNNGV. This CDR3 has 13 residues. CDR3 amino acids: CASSSGLNTEAFF. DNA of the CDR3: TGTGCCAGCAGCTCAGGGTTGAACACTGAAGCTTTCTTT.

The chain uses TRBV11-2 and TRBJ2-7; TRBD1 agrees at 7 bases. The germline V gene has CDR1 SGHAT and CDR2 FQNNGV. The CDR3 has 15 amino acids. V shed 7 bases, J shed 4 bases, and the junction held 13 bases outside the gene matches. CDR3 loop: CASTPPGTASYEQYF. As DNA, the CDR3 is TGTGCCAGCACCCCTCCCGGGACAGCCTCTTACGAGCAGTACTTC.

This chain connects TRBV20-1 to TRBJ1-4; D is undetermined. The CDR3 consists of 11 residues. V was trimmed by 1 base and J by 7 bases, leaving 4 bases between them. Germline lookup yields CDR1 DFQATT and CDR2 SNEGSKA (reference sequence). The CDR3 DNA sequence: TGCAGTGCTAGAGTGGGTGAAAAACTGTTTTTT. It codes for CSARVGEKLFF.

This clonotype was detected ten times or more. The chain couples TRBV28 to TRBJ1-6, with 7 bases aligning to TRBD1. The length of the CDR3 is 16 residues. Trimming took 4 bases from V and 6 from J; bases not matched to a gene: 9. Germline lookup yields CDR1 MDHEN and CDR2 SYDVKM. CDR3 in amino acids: CASSSLGQTTNSPLHF. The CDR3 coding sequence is TGTGCCAGCAGTTCCCTGGGACAGACAACTAATTCACCCCTCCACTTT. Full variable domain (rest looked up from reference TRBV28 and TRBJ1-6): DVKVTQSSRYLVKRTGEKVFLECVQDMDHENMFWYRQDPGLGLRLIYFSYDVKMKEKGDIPEGYSVSREKKERFSLILESASTNQTSMYLCASSSLGQTTNSPLHFGNGTRLTVT.

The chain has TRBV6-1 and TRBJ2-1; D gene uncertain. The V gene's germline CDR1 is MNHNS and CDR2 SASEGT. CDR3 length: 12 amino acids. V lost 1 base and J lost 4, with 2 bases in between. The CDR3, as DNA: TGTGCCAGCAGTGAAGTTTACAATGAGCAGTTCTTC. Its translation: CASSEVYNEQFF.

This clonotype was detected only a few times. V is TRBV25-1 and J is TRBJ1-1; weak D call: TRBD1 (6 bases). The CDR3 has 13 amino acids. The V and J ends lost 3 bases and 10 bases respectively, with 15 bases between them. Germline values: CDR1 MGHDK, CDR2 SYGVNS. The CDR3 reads CASSEGAPLAAFF. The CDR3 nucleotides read TGTGCCAGCAGTGAGGGGGCCCCCCTGGCAGCTTTCTTT. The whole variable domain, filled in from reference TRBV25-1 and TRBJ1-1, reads EADIYQTPRYLVIGTGKKITLECSQTMGHDKMYWYQQDPGMELHLIHYSYGVNSTEKGDLSSESTVSRIRTEHFPLTLESARPSHTSQYLCASSEGAPLAAFFGQGTRLTVV.

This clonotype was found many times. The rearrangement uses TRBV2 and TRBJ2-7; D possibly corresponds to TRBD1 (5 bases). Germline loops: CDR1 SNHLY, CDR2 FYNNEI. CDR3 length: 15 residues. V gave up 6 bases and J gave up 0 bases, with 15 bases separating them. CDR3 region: CASSARQISSYEQYF. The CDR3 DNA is TGTGCCAGCAGCGCCCGACAGATAAGCTCCTACGAGCAGTACTTC.

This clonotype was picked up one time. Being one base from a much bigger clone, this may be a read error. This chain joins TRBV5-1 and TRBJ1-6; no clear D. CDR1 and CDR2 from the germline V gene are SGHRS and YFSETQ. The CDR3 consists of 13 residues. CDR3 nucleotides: TGCGCCAGCAGCCCCCAACAAGATTCACCCCTCTACTTT. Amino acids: CASSPQQDSPLYF.

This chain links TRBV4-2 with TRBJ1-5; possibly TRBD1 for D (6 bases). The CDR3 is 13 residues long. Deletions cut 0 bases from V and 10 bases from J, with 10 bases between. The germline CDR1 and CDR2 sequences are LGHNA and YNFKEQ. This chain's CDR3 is CASSQEGGDPQHF. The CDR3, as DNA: TGTGCCAGCAGCCAAGAAGGGGGGGATCCCCAGCATTTT.

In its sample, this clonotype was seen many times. In DNA, the CDR3 is TGTGCCAGCAGCCCCAACCCCGAGACAGATACGCAGTATTTT. Translating gives CASSPNPETDTQYF. The chain links TRBV11-2 to TRBJ2-3; D gene unclear. Germline V CDR1 and CDR2: SGHAT, FQNNGV. The CDR3 spans 14 residues. Deletions cut 5 bases from V and 3 bases from J, with 12 bases between.

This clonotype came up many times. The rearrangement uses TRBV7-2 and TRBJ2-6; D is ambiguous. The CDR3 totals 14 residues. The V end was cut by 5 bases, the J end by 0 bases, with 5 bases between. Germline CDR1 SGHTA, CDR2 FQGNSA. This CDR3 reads CASSGRSGANVLTF. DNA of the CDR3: TGTGCCAGCAGCGGCCGCTCTGGGGCCAACGTCCTGACTTTC.

The CDR3 nucleotides read TGTGCCAGCAGCCCTGCTAGCACAGATACGCAGTATTTT. This translates into CASSPASTDTQYF. V is TRBV7-2 and J is TRBJ2-3; no clear D gene. This CDR3 contains 13 residues. Trimming stripped 5 bases from V and 0 bases from J, with 6 bases between. CDR1 and CDR2 (germline): SGHTA, FQGNSA.

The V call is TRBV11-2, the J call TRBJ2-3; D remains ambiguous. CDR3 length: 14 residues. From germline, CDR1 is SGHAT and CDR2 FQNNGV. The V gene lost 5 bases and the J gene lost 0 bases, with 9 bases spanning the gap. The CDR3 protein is CASSQGWSTDTQYF. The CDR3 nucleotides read TGTGCCAGCAGCCAAGGTTGGAGCACAGATACGCAGTATTTT.

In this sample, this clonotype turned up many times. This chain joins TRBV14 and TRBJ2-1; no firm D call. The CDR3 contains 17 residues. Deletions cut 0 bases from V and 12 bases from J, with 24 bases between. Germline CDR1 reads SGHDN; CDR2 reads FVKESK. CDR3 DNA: TGTGCCAGCAGCCAAGAAGATTTAATTGGGTTCATTTGGGGGCAGTTCTTC. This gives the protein CASSQEDLIGFIWGQFF.